Presented here are 13 T cell receptor beta chains from one specimen sequenced in a study of CD8 T cells in ankylosing spondylitis. MiXCR, applied by TCRdb to the 5' RACE reads, yields one record per CDR3 protein. The sample holds fewer than 250,000 distinct CDR3 sequences; 8% to 11% are singletons and the top ten take around 3%. Material: blood, either unsorted or a sorted T cell fraction (not recorded which). Every receptor here comes from a male donor with ankylosing spondylitis or in good health (not recorded which).

This clonotype was seen many times. The V call is TRBV11-2, the J call TRBJ2-4; possibly TRBD2 for D (6 bases). The CDR3 totals 15 residues. V was trimmed by 4 bases and J by 5 bases, leaving 15 bases between them. Germline CDR1 reads SGHAT; CDR2 reads FQNNGV. CDR3 residues: CASSSPGRLENIQYF. The CDR3 coding sequence is TGTGCCAGCAGCTCCCCGGGGAGGCTGGAAAACATTCAGTACTTC.

This clonotype occurred a few times. This chain links TRBV10-1 with TRBJ2-1; D is undetermined. Trimming pared 3 bases from V and 5 bases from J, leaving 8 bases between. Germline lookup yields CDR1 WNHNN and CDR2 SYGVQD (reference sequence). This CDR3 comprises 13 residues. The CDR3 region has the DNA TGCGCCAGCAGTGACCTTGGAAACAATGAGCAGTTCTTC. It is translated as CASSDLGNNEQFF.

The rearrangement uses TRBV6-1 and TRBJ1-3; D remains ambiguous. The ends were cut back, 5 bases at V and 4 bases at J, with 15 bases in the middle. The V gene's germline CDR1 is MNHNS and CDR2 SASEGT. The CDR3 contains 15 residues. CDR3 protein: CASSRPPDGGNTIYF. DNA for the CDR3: TGTGCCAGCAGTCGACCTCCCGATGGGGGAAACACCATATATTTT.

In its sample, this clonotype was seen a few times. The V call is TRBV5-4, the J call TRBJ1-2; TRBD1 matches at 10 bases. CDR1 SGHNT and CDR2 YYREEE come from the germline V gene (reference sequence). The CDR3 has 17 residues. The V gene end was trimmed by 2 bases and the J gene end by 3 bases; junction bases not matched to a gene: 10. CDR3 coding DNA: TGTGCCAGCAGCTTAGGGACAGGGGCAGTTCGGGACTATGGCTACACCTTC. This encodes CASSLGTGAVRDYGYTF.

This clonotype occurred many times. The chain recombines TRBV6-1 with TRBJ2-7; D could derive from TRBD1 or TRBD2 (6 bases each). Germline lookup yields CDR1 MNHNS and CDR2 SASEGT. This CDR3 has 15 residues. The V end lost 5 bases, the J end lost 1 base, and 15 bases lay between the germline ends. The CDR3 DNA sequence: TGTGCCAGCAGTCCCGACAGGACTACTTCCTACGAGCAGTACTTC. As protein: CASSPDRTTSYEQYF.

The V gene is TRBV6-1, the J gene TRBJ2-7, with 7 bases matching TRBD1. The V gene end was trimmed by 4 bases and the J gene end by 3 bases; junction bases not matched to a gene: 3. The CDR3 consists of 13 residues. The germline gives CDR1 MNHNS, CDR2 SASEGT. For the CDR3, the DNA is TGTGCCAGCAGTGGACAGGGCCTCTACGAGCAGTACTTC. Amino acid sequence: CASSGQGLYEQYF.

In this sample, this clonotype turned up many times. The chain is built from TRBV11-2 and TRBJ1-2, with D possibly TRBD1 on 5 matching bases. This CDR3 comprises 14 residues. V gave up 5 bases and J gave up 8 bases, with 18 bases separating them. Germline CDR1 and CDR2: SGHAT and FQNNGV. CDR3 loop: CASSPQPRTLGYTF. DNA of the CDR3: TGTGCCAGCAGCCCCCAGCCTCGGACACTCGGCTACACCTTC.

Ten or more counts support this clonotype. The rearrangement links TRBV12-3 or TRBV12-4 to TRBJ2-1, with D possibly matching TRBD1 (6 bases). This CDR3 is 13 amino acids long. Trimming cost V 6 bases and J 4 bases, with 10 bases left between them. CDR3 nucleotides: TGTGCCAGCAGCCTGGACAGTTACAATGAGCAGTTCTTC. Translating gives CASSLDSYNEQFF.

There are many counts of this clonotype. This sequence joins TRBV3-1 and TRBJ1-1, with D possibly being TRBD1 (5 bases). V lost 1 base to trimming and J lost 4 bases, with 13 bases between them. The CDR3 sequence is 15 residues long. Germline values: CDR1 LGHDT, CDR2 YNNKEL (reference sequence). The CDR3 nucleotides read TGTGCCAGCAGCCAAGTGGGGCTCCGGGGCACTGAAGCTTTCTTT. Residues: CASSQVGLRGTEAFF.

This sequence joins TRBV27 and TRBJ2-7; 7 bases are shared with TRBD1. This CDR3 has 15 residues. Germline CDR1 is MNHEY and CDR2 is SMNVEV (reference sequence). V trimming: 1 base; J trimming: 2 bases; junction bases outside the gene matches: 5. The CDR3 sequence is CASSLYPGTAYEQYF. Here the CDR3 DNA reads TGTGCCAGCAGTTTATATCCGGGGACAGCCTACGAGCAGTACTTC.

J is TRBJ2-2 and V is TRBV7-6; TRBD2 matches at 11 bases. Germline values: CDR1 SGHVS, CDR2 FNYEAQ. The CDR3 has 15 amino acids. Losses at the gene ends were 10 bases for V and 5 bases for J; bases not matched to a gene: 9. The CDR3 sequence is CAIPIAGGPTGELFF. CDR3 DNA sequence: TGTGCCATTCCCATAGCGGGGGGGCCGACCGGGGAGCTGTTTTTT.

The CDR3, as DNA: TGCAGTGCTAGACCGACAGAAGCGGAGAACACCGGGGAGCTGTTTTTT. Its translation: CSARPTEAENTGELFF. V usage is TRBV20-1 and J usage is TRBJ2-2; either TRBD1 or TRBD2 may supply D (5 bases each). Germline assignment: CDR1 DFQATT and CDR2 SNEGSKA (reference sequence). There are 16 residues in the CDR3. The germline V and J ends were trimmed by 2 bases and 1 base, with 14 bases remaining between them.

This clonotype was counted at least ten times. This chain joins TRBV4-1 and TRBJ2-3; unclear D gene. Trimming took off 0 bases at V and 6 bases at J, with 13 bases between the two ends. The CDR3 is 15 amino acids. CDR1 and CDR2 from the germline V gene are MGHRA and YSYEKL. The CDR3 region has the DNA TGCGCCAGCAGCCAAGATGAGGTCCTTTCGGATACGCAGTATTTT. The encoded protein is CASSQDEVLSDTQYF.